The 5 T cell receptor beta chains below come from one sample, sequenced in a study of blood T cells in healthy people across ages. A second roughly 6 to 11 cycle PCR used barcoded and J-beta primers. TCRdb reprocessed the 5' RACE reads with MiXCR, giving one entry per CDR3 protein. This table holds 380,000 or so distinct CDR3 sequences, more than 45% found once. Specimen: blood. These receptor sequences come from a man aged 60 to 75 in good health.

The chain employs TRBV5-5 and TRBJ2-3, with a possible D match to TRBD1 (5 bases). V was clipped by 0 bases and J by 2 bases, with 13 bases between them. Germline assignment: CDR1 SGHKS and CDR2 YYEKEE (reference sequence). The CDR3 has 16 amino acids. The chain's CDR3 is CASSLGPTATTDTQYF. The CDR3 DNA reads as TGTGCCAGCAGCTTGGGTCCGACAGCTACCACAGATACGCAGTATTTT.

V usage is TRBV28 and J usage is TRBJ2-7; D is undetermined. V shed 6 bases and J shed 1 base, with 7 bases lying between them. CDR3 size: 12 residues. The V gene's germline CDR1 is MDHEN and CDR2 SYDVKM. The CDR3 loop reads CASRSTSYEQYF. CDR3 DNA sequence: TGTGCCAGCAGATCCACTTCCTACGAGCAGTACTTC. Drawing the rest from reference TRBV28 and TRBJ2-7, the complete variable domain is DVKVTQSSRYLVKRTGEKVFLECVQDMDHENMFWYRQDPGLGLRLIYFSYDVKMKEKGDIPEGYSVSREKKERFSLILESASTNQTSMYLCASRSTSYEQYFGPGTRLTVT.

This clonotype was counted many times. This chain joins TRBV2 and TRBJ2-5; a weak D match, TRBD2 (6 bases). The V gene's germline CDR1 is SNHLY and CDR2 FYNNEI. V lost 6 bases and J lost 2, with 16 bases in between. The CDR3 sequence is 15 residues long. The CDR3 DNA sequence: TGTGCCAGCAGCCCAAATAGGGCGGGGCAAGAGACCCAGTACTTC. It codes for CASSPNRAGQETQYF.

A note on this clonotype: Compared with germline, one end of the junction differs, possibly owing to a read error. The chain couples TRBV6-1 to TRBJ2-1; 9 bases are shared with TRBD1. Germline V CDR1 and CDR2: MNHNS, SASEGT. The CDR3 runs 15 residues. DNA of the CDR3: TGTGCCAGCAGTGAAATAGGGACAGGGTTCAATGAGCAGTTCTTT. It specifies CASSEIGTGFNEQFF.

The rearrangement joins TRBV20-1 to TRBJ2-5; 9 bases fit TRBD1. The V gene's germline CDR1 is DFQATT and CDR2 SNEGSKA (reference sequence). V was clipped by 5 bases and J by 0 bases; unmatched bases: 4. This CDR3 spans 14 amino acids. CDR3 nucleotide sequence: TGCAGTGCTGACGGGACAGGGAACCAAGAGACCCAGTACTTC. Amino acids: CSADGTGNQETQYF.